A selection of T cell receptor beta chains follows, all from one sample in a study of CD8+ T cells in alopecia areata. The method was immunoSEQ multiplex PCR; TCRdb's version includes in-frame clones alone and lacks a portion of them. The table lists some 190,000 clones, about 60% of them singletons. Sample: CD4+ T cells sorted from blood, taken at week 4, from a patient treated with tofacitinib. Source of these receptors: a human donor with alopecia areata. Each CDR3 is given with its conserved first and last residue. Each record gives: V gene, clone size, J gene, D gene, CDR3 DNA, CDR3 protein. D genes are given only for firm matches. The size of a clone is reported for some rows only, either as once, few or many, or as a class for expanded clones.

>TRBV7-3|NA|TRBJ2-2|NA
TGTGCCACCAGCACCGGGGAGCTGTTTTTT
CATSTGELFF
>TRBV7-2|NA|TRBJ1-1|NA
TGTGCCAGCAGCTTAGCAGACGAAGCTTTCTTT
CASSLADEAFF
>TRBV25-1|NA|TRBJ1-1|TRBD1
TGTGCCAGCAGCCCGCTTGGGTCCCCGACAGGGAAGACTGAAGCTTTCTTT
CASSPLGSPTGKTEAFF
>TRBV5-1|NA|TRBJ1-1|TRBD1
TGCGCCAGCAGCATGCGGACAGGGAGGAACACTGAAGCTTTCTTT
CASSMRTGRNTEAFF
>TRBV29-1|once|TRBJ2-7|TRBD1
TGCAGCGTCTCAGGACAGGGGTCCTACGAGCAGTACTTC
CSVSGQGSYEQYF
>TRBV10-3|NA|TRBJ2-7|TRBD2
TGTGCCATCAGGGCCCTACCGGGACTACCCTACGAGCAGTACTTC
CAIRALPGLPYEQYF
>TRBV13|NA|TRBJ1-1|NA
TGTGCCAGCAGCTCCTACAGGAGTAGTGAAGCTTTCTTT
CASSSYRSSEAFF
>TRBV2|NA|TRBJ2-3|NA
TGTGCCAGCAGTGACAGGGGCCTATCCACAGATACGCAGTATTTT
CASSDRGLSTDTQYF
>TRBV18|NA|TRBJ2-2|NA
TGTGCCAGCTCACCAGGGATGAACACCGGGGAGCTGTTTTTT
CASSPGMNTGELFF
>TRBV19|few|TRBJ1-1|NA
TGTGCCAGTAGTTCAATGGGGGGCTTCAACACTGAAGCTTTCTTT
CASSSMGGFNTEAFF
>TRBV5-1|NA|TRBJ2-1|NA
TGCGCCAGCAGTGCGGTTTCCAATGAGCAGTTCTTC
CASSAVSNEQFF
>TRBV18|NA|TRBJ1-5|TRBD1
TGTGCCAGCTCACCCTGGGACAGCTCGAGGGGGGATCAGCCCCAGCATTTT
CASSPWDSSRGDQPQHF
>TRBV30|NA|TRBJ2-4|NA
TGTGCCTGGAGTGCCCGGAGGGGGGGGTTAGGAACGGAAAATGACAAAAACATTCAGTACTTC
CAWSARRGGLGTENDKNIQYF
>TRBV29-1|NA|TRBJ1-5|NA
TGCAGCGTTTCAACAGGTAGCAATCAGCCCCAGCATTTT
CSVSTGSNQPQHF
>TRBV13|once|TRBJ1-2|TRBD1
TGTGCCAGCAGCTTAGTAGGACGGGGACAGAATGGCTACACCTTC
CASSLVGRGQNGYTF
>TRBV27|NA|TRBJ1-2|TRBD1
TGTGCCAGCAGACCCGGGACAGGGGGCGGGAGCTACACCTTC
CASRPGTGGGSYTF
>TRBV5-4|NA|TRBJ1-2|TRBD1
TGTGCCAGCAGCTTGGACAGGGGGATGGAGGGTGGCTACACCTTC
CASSLDRGMEGGYTF
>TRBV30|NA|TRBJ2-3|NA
TGTGCCTGGAGTGTGGGAAATAGGCAGTATTTT
CAWSVGNRQYF
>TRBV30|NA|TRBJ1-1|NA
TGTGCCTGGAGTGTGGGAGAGAACACTGAAGCTTTCTTT
CAWSVGENTEAFF
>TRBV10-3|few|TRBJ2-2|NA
TGTGCCATCAGGAAGACAGAGCCCGGGGAGCTGTTTTTT
CAIRKTEPGELFF
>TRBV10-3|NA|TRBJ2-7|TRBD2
TGTGCCATCAGAGAGCGGGAGGCCGCCTACGAGCAGTACTTC
CAIREREAAYEQYF
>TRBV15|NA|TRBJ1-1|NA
TGTGCCACCAGCAGAGATTATGATGAAGCTTTCTTT
CATSRDYDEAFF
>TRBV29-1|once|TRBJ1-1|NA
TGCAGCGCTGACCCCGGGACACCGGAAGCTTTCTTT
CSADPGTPEAFF
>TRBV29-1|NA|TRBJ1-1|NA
TGCAGCGCTATAACTGGCGCTGAAGCTTTCTTT
CSAITGAEAFF
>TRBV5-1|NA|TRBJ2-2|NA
TGCGCCAGCAGCCAGGGGCGGACCGGGGAGCTGTTTTTT
CASSQGRTGELFF
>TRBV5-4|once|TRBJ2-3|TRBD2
TGTGCCAGCAGCTTGCCGGGACTAGCGGGAAGAGATACGCAGTATTTT
CASSLPGLAGRDTQYF
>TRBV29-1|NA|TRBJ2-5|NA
TGCAGCGCCCGCACAGGGCAAGAGACCCAGTACTTC
CSARTGQETQYF
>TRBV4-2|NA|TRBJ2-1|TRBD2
TGTGCCAGCAGCCAAGTCGGTAGCGGGACCTCCTACAATGAGCAGTTCTTC
CASSQVGSGTSYNEQFF
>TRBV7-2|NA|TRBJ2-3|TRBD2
TGTGCCAGCAGCTCCGGGACTAGTGCAGATACGCAGTATTTT
CASSSGTSADTQYF
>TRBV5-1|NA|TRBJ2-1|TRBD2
TGCGCCAGCAGCTTGTTTATCCCCGCGCGGGCGGGAGGAATTGGTGAGCAGTTCTTC
CASSLFIPARAGGIGEQFF
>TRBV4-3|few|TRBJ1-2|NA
TGCGCCAGCAGCCCAGCGTTGGGGGATGGCTACACCTTC
CASSPALGDGYTF
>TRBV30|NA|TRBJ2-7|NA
TGTGCCTGGAGTACTAGGAGCTCCTACGAGCAGTACTTC
CAWSTRSSYEQYF